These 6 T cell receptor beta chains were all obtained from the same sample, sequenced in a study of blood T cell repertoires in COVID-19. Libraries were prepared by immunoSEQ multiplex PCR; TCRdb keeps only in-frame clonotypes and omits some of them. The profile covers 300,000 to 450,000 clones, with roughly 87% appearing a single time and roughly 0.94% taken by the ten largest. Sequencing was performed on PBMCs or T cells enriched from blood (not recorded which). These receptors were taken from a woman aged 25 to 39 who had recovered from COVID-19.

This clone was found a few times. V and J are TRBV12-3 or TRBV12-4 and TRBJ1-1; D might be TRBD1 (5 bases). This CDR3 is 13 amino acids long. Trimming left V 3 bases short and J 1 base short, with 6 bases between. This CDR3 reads CASSLQGNTEAFF. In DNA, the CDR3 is TGTGCCAGCAGTTTGCAGGGGAACACTGAAGCTTTCTTT.

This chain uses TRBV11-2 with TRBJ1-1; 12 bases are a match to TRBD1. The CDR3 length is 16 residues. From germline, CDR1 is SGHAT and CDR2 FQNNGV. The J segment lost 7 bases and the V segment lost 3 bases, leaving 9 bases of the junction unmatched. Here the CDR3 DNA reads TGTGCCAGCAGCTTCCCCGGGACAGGGGGCCTCTATGAAGCTTTCTTT. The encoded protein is CASSFPGTGGLYEAFF.

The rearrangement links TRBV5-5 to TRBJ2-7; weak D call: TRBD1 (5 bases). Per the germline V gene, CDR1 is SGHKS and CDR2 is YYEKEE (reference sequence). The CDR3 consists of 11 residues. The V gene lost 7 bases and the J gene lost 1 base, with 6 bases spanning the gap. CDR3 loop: CASGASYEQYF. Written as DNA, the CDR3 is TGTGCCAGCGGGGCTTCCTACGAGCAGTACTTC.

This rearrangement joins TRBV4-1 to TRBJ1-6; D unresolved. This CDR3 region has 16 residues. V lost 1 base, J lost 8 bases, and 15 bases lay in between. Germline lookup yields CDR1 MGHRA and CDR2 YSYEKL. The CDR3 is CASSQAPATGDSPLHF. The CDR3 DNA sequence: TGCGCCAGCAGCCAAGCCCCAGCCACCGGGGATTCACCCCTCCACTTT.

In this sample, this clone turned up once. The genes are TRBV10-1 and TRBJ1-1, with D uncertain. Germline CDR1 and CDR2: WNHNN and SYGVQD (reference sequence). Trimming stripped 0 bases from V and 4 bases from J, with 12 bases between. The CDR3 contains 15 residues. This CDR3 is CASSESGKTSTEAFF. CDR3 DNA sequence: TGCGCCAGCAGTGAGTCGGGCAAGACGAGCACTGAAGCTTTCTTT.

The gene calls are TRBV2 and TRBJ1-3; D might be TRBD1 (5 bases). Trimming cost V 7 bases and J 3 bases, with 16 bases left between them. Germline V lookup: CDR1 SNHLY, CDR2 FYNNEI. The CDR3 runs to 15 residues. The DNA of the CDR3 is TGTGCCAGCACCGTAGGAGGGGCATTTGGAAACACCATATATTTT. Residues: CASTVGGAFGNTIYF. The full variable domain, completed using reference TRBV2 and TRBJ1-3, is EPEVTQTPSHQVTQMGQEVILRCVPISNHLYFYWYRQILGQKVEFLVSFYNNEISEKSEIFDDQFSVERPDGSNFTLKIRSTKLEDSAMYFCASTVGGAFGNTIYFGEGSWLTVV.